Shown below are 26 T cell receptor beta chains from a single sample sequenced in a study of human T cells and chemical hapten exposure (TCRdb year 2021). Receptor amplification or capture employed RACE. The listed sequencing device is NextSeq 500. The public reads were run again by TCRdb, first through fastp at Q25 and then through MiXCR, and only productive beta chains were kept. Rows with a matching CDR3 protein are joined into one entry that keeps the most common DNA and genes. The sample contains more than 30,000 distinct CDR3 sequences, 5.5% to 7.5% of them found a single time. Roughly 9% of the sample is in the top ten clones. In light of the paper, this sample's time point label describes: patch test 1, 2 weeks after DPC sensitization. According to the study, the label for this sample's treatment or condition signals: therapeutic diphenylcyclopropenone sensitization with weekly scalp DPC. Total RNA was isolated from unfractionated whole blood collected in Tempus Blood RNA tubes.

Material: whole blood, obtained in connection with sensitization to the hapten diphenylcyclopropenone (DPC). Receptor source: a woman aged 25 to 39 with alopecia areata. Some clones in this sample may be carry-over from other donors' samples.

This clonotype was counted ten times or more. J is TRBJ2-5 and V is TRBV3-1; the D gene is possibly TRBD1 (6 bases). The ends were cut back, 1 base at V and 5 bases at J, with 17 bases in the middle. Germline lookup yields CDR1 LGHDT and CDR2 YNNKEL (reference sequence). The CDR3 totals 16 residues. The CDR3 here is CASSQVAGVPSETQYF. The CDR3 nucleotides are TGTGCCAGCAGCCAAGTTGCAGGGGTTCCGTCGGAGACCCAGTACTTC.

This clonotype showed up just a few times. This sequence joins TRBV4-3 and TRBJ2-2; no definite D call. V was cut by 0 bases and J by 3 bases, with 11 bases left in between. CDR3 length equals 16 residues. Per germline, CDR1 LGHNA and CDR2 YSLEER. As DNA, the CDR3 is TGCGCCAGCAGCCAAGAACTCATTGCGGACACCGGGGAGCTGTTTTTT. Protein product: CASSQELIADTGELFF.

This clonotype was recorded many times. The genes are TRBV6-2 or TRBV6-3 and TRBJ2-4, with D perhaps TRBD1 (6 bases). The length of the CDR3 is 16 residues. Germline CDR1 and CDR2: MNHEY and SVGEGT. Trimming pared 5 bases from V and 7 bases from J, leaving 21 bases between. CDR3 in amino acids: CASSPRGDSELNIQYF. The CDR3 DNA sequence: TGTGCCAGCAGTCCCAGGGGTGACAGCGAGTTGAACATTCAGTACTTC.

This clonotype was seen ten or more times. This rearrangement joins TRBV5-1 to TRBJ2-2, with D possibly being TRBD1 (6 bases). Germline V gene data show CDR1 as SGHRS and CDR2 as YFSETQ. The V and J ends lost 0 bases and 1 base respectively, with 7 bases between them. The CDR3 is 15 residues long. DNA for the CDR3: TGCGCCAGCAGCTTGGGGGGGCGGAACACCGGGGAGCTGTTTTTT. Amino acids: CASSLGGRNTGELFF.

V usage is TRBV5-1 and J usage is TRBJ2-1, with 9 bases identical to TRBD2. J lost 7 bases, V lost 3 bases, and 8 bases had no gene match. The CDR3 is made up of 15 amino acids. The germline CDR1 and CDR2 sequences are SGHRS and YFSETQ. The CDR3 bases are TGCGCCAGCAGCTCCCAGCGGGGGGAGGTTAATGAGCAGTTCTTC. As protein: CASSSQRGEVNEQFF.

There are a few counts of this clonotype. The rearrangement joins TRBV25-1 to TRBJ2-3; 10 bases match TRBD1. Per germline, CDR1 MGHDK and CDR2 SYGVNS. The CDR3 runs 15 residues. Trimming cost V 4 bases and J 7 bases; bases outside gene matches: 8. The DNA for the CDR3 is TGTGCCAGCAGTGCGGGAGACAGGGGGCTGTATACGCAGTATTTT. Residues: CASSAGDRGLYTQYF.

The CDR3 DNA is TGTGCCAGCAGCTTGGTGGTCCGCCAAATGCAGCGGGGGAGAGCCTACGAGCAGTACTTC. It is translated as CASSLVVRQMQRGRAYEQYF. The chain carries TRBV5-6 and TRBJ2-7, with TRBD2 matching 8 bases. The V gene's germline CDR1 is SGHDT and CDR2 YYEEEE. The CDR3 sequence is 20 residues long. The V gene end was trimmed by 0 bases and the J gene end by 2 bases; junction bases not matched to a gene: 19.

This clonotype was detected ten times or more. V is TRBV10-3 and J is TRBJ2-7; tentatively, D is TRBD1 or TRBD2 (5 bases each). The CDR3 length is 13 residues. Trimming took 2 bases from V and 5 from J, leaving 10 bases between them. Per the germline V gene, CDR1 is ENHRY and CDR2 is SYGVKD. The CDR3 loop reads CAISEERDDEQYF. CDR3 DNA: TGTGCCATCAGTGAGGAAAGGGACGACGAGCAGTACTTC.

This clonotype was seen ten or more times. The genes are TRBV15 and TRBJ1-4; TRBD1 is a possible D gene (6 bases). Trimming shortened V by 5 bases and J by 4 bases, and 17 bases separated the two germline ends. The CDR3 loop spans 16 amino acids. From germline, CDR1 is LNHNV and CDR2 YYDKDF (reference sequence). Written as DNA, the CDR3 is TGTGCCACCAGCGAACGCAGGGGCAGAGGTAATGAAAAACTGTTTTTT. Translated: CATSERRGRGNEKLFF.

Ten or more counts support this clonotype. The chain has TRBV20-1 and TRBJ1-5; possibly TRBD1 for D (5 bases). The ends were cut back, 6 bases at V and 7 bases at J, with 16 bases in the middle. The V gene's germline CDR1 is DFQATT and CDR2 SNEGSKA (reference sequence). This CDR3 region has 13 residues. Here the CDR3 reads CSAIGHRNQPQHF. The DNA of the CDR3 is TGCAGTGCGATCGGGCACAGGAACCAGCCCCAGCATTTT.

The V gene is TRBV12-3 or TRBV12-4, the J gene TRBJ2-1; possibly TRBD2 for D (5 bases). This CDR3 region has 14 residues. V was shortened by 7 bases and J by 6 bases, with 16 bases between the two germline ends. This CDR3 reads CASNGWLAGNEQFF. The CDR3 nucleotides read TGTGCCAGCAATGGGTGGCTAGCCGGCAATGAGCAGTTCTTC.

This clonotype has ten or more counts. The chain combines TRBV2 with TRBJ2-3; 12 nucleotides line up with TRBD2. The germline gives CDR1 SNHLY, CDR2 FYNNEI. CDR3 length: 15 residues. Trimming cost V 5 bases and J 5 bases; bases outside gene matches: 5. The CDR3 nucleotides are TGTGCCAGCAGTTTACTAGCGGGGGGAGGAGATACGCAGTATTTT. Protein: CASSLLAGGGDTQYF.

In this sample, this clonotype turned up a few times. V gene TRBV12-3 or TRBV12-4 combines with J gene TRBJ1-1, with D hard to call. V was trimmed by 4 bases and J by 2 bases, leaving 14 bases between them. The CDR3 is 15 residues long. The CDR3 DNA follows: TGTGCCAGCAGTTCGAACGTGATTCTCAACACTGAAGCTTTCTTT. Protein product: CASSSNVILNTEAFF.

This clonotype was counted at least ten times. CDR3 region: CSAIRSFSYEQYF. The DNA for the CDR3 is TGCAGTGCTATCAGATCGTTCTCCTACGAGCAGTACTTC. The chain employs TRBV20-1 and TRBJ2-7; D gene unclear. This CDR3 comprises 13 residues. Germline V gene lookup returns CDR1 DFQATT and CDR2 SNEGSKA (reference sequence). The V gene lost 4 bases and the J gene lost 0 bases, with 10 bases spanning the gap.

This clonotype was counted ten times or more. The V and J genes are TRBV7-2 and TRBJ2-7; D may be TRBD1 or TRBD2 (6 bases each). This CDR3 has 14 residues. The germline gives CDR1 SGHTA, CDR2 FQGNSA. Deletions cut 8 bases from V and 7 bases from J, with 21 bases between. CDR3 residues: CASSPIIQGTEQYF. The CDR3, as DNA: TGTGCCAGCTCCCCCATAATTCAGGGGACTGAGCAGTACTTC.

This clonotype was recorded a few times. The rearrangement uses TRBV6-5 and TRBJ2-2; D remains unclear. The CDR3 length is 18 residues. V was pared by 4 bases and J by 1 base, with 19 bases between. Germline CDR1 is MNHEY and CDR2 is SVGAGI. The CDR3 DNA sequence: TGTGCCAGCAGTTTATCAGGACCCTACAGTATGAACACCGGGGAGCTGTTTTTT. It is translated as CASSLSGPYSMNTGELFF.

This clonotype has at least ten counts. The chain combines TRBV3-1 with TRBJ2-3; possibly TRBD2 for D (6 bases). Germline lookup yields CDR1 LGHDT and CDR2 YNNKEL (reference sequence). Trimming pared 3 bases from V and 5 bases from J, leaving 12 bases between. CDR3 length equals 14 residues. This CDR3 reads CASSHKDGGDTQYF. Here the CDR3 DNA reads TGTGCCAGCAGCCACAAGGACGGGGGAGATACGCAGTATTTT.

This clonotype was seen at least ten times. The chain couples TRBV4-3 to TRBJ2-1; D call uncertain. V was pared by 1 base and J by 1 base, with 14 bases between. The CDR3 has 17 residues. Germline assignment: CDR1 LGHNA and CDR2 YSLEER. The chain's CDR3 is CASSQARDLGSYNEQFF. The CDR3 DNA is TGCGCCAGCAGCCAAGCTCGAGACCTCGGGTCCTACAATGAGCAGTTCTTC.

This clonotype has a count of ten or more. V is TRBV7-2 and J is TRBJ1-6, with D maybe TRBD1 (6 bases). The V end was cut by 5 bases, the J end by 8 bases, with 16 bases between. The CDR3 spans 15 residues. Germline-derived CDR1 and CDR2 are SGHTA and FQGNSA. DNA of the CDR3: TGTGCCAGCAGCCCAAACGGCAGGGGTTATTCACCCCTCCACTTT. It encodes CASSPNGRGYSPLHF.

The sample holds a few counts of this clonotype. V usage is TRBV28 and J usage is TRBJ2-7; maybe TRBD2 (6 bases). Per the germline V gene, CDR1 is MDHEN and CDR2 is SYDVKM. This CDR3 is built from 15 residues. V gave up 4 bases and J gave up 3 bases, with 16 bases separating them. This chain's CDR3 is CASSSVRGGDYEQYF. CDR3 bases: TGTGCCAGCAGTTCGGTCCGCGGCGGGGACTACGAGCAGTACTTC.

This chain connects TRBV7-3 to TRBJ1-6; D gene uncertain. Germline CDR1 is SGHTA and CDR2 is FQGTGA. The CDR3 is 15 residues long. V lost 2 bases to trimming and J lost 9 bases, with 14 bases between them. The CDR3 DNA sequence: TGTGCCAGCAGCTTACACGGGGTTCACGGTTCACCCCTCCACTTT. Translation: CASSLHGVHGSPLHF. Filled out from reference TRBV7-3 and TRBJ1-6, the complete variable domain reads GAGVSQTPSNKVTEKGKYVELRCDPISGHTALYWYRQSLGQGPEFLIYFQGTGAADDSGLPNDRFFAVRPEGSVSTLKIQRTERGDSAVYLCASSLHGVHGSPLHFGNGTRLTVT.

This rearrangement joins TRBV20-1 to TRBJ1-2, with D possibly being TRBD1 (6 bases). Germline V gene lookup returns CDR1 DFQATT and CDR2 SNEGSKA (reference sequence). Trimming stripped 3 bases from V and 6 bases from J, with 14 bases between. The CDR3 contains 13 residues. The DNA for the CDR3 is TGCAGTGCTAGGGTAGCAGGGGCGGATGGCTACACCTTC. Translated: CSARVAGADGYTF.

The rearrangement joins TRBV7-2 to TRBJ2-3, with a weak D call TRBD2 (6 bases). Germline V gene lookup returns CDR1 SGHTA and CDR2 FQGNSA. The V and J ends lost 1 base and 2 bases respectively, with 10 bases between them. This CDR3 region has 15 residues. As DNA, the CDR3 is TGTGCCAGCAGCTTAGTGCGGGGCCACACAGATACGCAGTATTTT. Translated, it gives CASSLVRGHTDTQYF.

This clonotype came up a few times. This chain connects TRBV6-6 to TRBJ2-2; D unresolved. The CDR3 runs 14 residues. The V and J ends lost 5 bases and 4 bases respectively, with 11 bases between them. CDR1 is MNHNY and CDR2 is SVGAGI in the germline V gene (reference sequence). The CDR3 here is CASSPGSRTGELFF. The CDR3 bases are TGTGCCAGCAGTCCAGGATCGCGCACCGGGGAGCTGTTTTTT.

This clonotype appeared a few times. The chain uses TRBV10-3 and TRBJ2-3, with 10 bases lining up with TRBD2. From germline, CDR1 is ENHRY and CDR2 SYGVKD. CDR3 length: 14 residues. J gave up 7 bases and V 4 bases, and 5 bases lay outside the gene matches. CDR3 residues: CAISASGGANTQYF. The CDR3 DNA follows: TGTGCCATCAGTGCAAGCGGGGGGGCCAATACGCAGTATTTT.

This clonotype was found many times. The chain links TRBV3-1 to TRBJ2-1; D might be TRBD1 (6 bases). CDR1 is LGHDT and CDR2 is YNNKEL in the germline V gene (reference sequence). This CDR3 contains 16 residues. Trimming shortened V by 0 bases and J by 7 bases, and 16 bases separated the two germline ends. CDR3 protein: CASSQDPGARGNEQFF. The CDR3 DNA sequence: TGTGCCAGCAGCCAAGATCCAGGGGCTAGGGGGAATGAGCAGTTCTTC.